This T cell receptor beta chain was retrieved from a study of metastatic and nonmetastatic thyroid tumors. The trim removed 4 bases at V and 8 bases at J, leaving 5 bases unmatched. CDR3 size: 16 residues. Germline assignment: CDR1 ENHRY and CDR2 SYGVKD. Thyroid surgery had not been preceded by any treatment in any patient. Many counts were recorded for this clone. Original handling: The authors used CDR3 differences across clinicopathological groups to build a distant-metastasis classifier for papillary thyroid cancer. TCRdb re-clonotyped the PCR reads via MiXCR. These V and J calls are TCRdb output, not the study's own analysis. The sample contains approximately 50,000 clones, 3.5% to 5% of which appear only once.

V is TRBV10-3 and J is TRBJ2-1, with 16 bases that match TRBD2. What was sequenced was blood. This TCR came from a female donor with papillary thyroid cancer or a benign thyroid nodule (not recorded which). Some clones in this sample may be carry-over from other donors' samples. The CDR3 loop is CAISAPGTSGRDEQFF. CDR3 sequence (DNA): TGTGCCATCAGTGCTCCCGGGACTAGCGGGAGGGATGAGCAGTTCTTC.